These 27 T cell receptor beta chains were all obtained from the same sample, sequenced in a study of glioma-infiltrating T cells after dendritic cell vaccination. Some clones are missing from TCRdb's copy, which holds only in-frame ones; the method was immunoSEQ multiplex PCR. The sample lists tens of thousands of clones, roughly 91% occurring once. Time point described: after dendritic cell vaccination, including at tumor progression/relapse. The sample here was blood, taken after dendritic cell vaccination. The receptors come from a human donor with glioblastoma.

This chain uses TRBV7-9 with TRBJ1-2; 10 nucleotides agree with TRBD1. The CDR3 covers 19 residues. After removal of 0 bases from V and 8 bases from J, the junction contained 18 bases not matched to a gene. The germline V gene has CDR1 SEHNR and CDR2 FQNEAQ (reference sequence). The CDR3 sequence: CASSLAHFDMGTGDRGYTF. The CDR3 DNA reads TGTGCCAGCAGCTTAGCCCATTTCGACATGGGGACAGGGGATAGAGGCTACACCTTC.

This chain uses TRBV29-1 with TRBJ2-7; 9 nucleotides align to TRBD1. Germline CDR1 SQVTM, CDR2 ANQGSEA. This CDR3 has 12 residues. Trimming took 7 bases from V and 7 from J; bases not matched to a gene: 8. Written as DNA, the CDR3 is TGCAGCGGGGGGGACAGGGAGAGGGAGCAGTACTTC. This codes for CSGGDREREQYF.

The rearrangement joins TRBV6-5 to TRBJ1-1; D is unresolved. CDR1 is MNHEY, CDR2 SVGAGI, per germline. V was trimmed by 0 bases and J by 4 bases, leaving 6 bases between them. This CDR3 contains 13 residues. CDR3 DNA: TGTGCCAGCAGTTACTCAGGAGGCACTGAAGCTTTCTTT. It yields the protein CASSYSGGTEAFF.

The chain recombines TRBV5-4 with TRBJ2-3; 7 nucleotides match TRBD1. Germline CDR1 is SGHNT and CDR2 is YYREEE (reference sequence). V lost 2 bases to trimming and J lost 4 bases; unmatched junction nucleotides: 4. The CDR3 runs to 14 residues. CDR3 sequence: CASSLRQGSDTQYF. CDR3 coding DNA: TGTGCCAGCAGCTTACGACAGGGTTCAGATACGCAGTATTTT.

The V gene is TRBV7-2, the J gene TRBJ2-1, with a tentative D call TRBD1 (6 bases). The length of the CDR3 is 14 residues. The V gene lost 4 bases and the J gene lost 3 bases, with 10 bases spanning the gap. The germline gives CDR1 SGHTA, CDR2 FQGNSA. CDR3 coding DNA: TGTGCCAGCAGCTCAGGACAGTTCTACAATGAGCAGTTCTTC. Protein product: CASSSGQFYNEQFF.

This chain connects TRBV5-6 to TRBJ2-7; D gene uncertain. V was clipped by 1 base and J by 6 bases, with 5 bases between them. This CDR3 has 11 amino acids. Germline loops: CDR1 SGHDT, CDR2 YYEEEE. The CDR3 spells CASSLQAEQYF. CDR3 DNA sequence: TGTGCCAGCAGCTTGCAAGCCGAGCAGTACTTC.

V is TRBV5-4 and J is TRBJ2-7, with 8 bases identical to TRBD1. Germline CDR1 is SGHNT and CDR2 is YYREEE (reference sequence). After removal of 3 bases from V and 0 bases from J, the junction contained 5 bases not matched to a gene. The CDR3 spans 15 residues. CDR3 DNA sequence: TGTGCCAGCAGCTCTGGGACAGGACACTCCTACGAGCAGTACTTC. Translated: CASSSGTGHSYEQYF.

This sequence joins TRBV7-9 and TRBJ1-1; 7 bases map to TRBD1. The CDR3 length is 14 residues. The germline gives CDR1 SEHNR, CDR2 FQNEAQ (reference sequence). V lost 4 bases, J lost 7 bases, and 9 bases stayed unmatched. CDR3: CASSSLDPGGEAFF. Written as DNA, the CDR3 is TGTGCCAGCAGCTCCCTCGACCCAGGGGGTGAAGCTTTCTTT.

The chain links TRBV15 to TRBJ2-5; 7 bases are a match to TRBD2. The CDR3 totals 14 residues. Germline loops: CDR1 LNHNV, CDR2 YYDKDF (reference sequence). The trim removed 2 bases at V and 5 bases at J, leaving 5 bases unmatched. The CDR3 region has the DNA TGTGCCACCAGCAGATGGGCGGGAGAGGAGACCCAGTACTTC. This translates into CATSRWAGEETQYF.

V gene TRBV19 combines with J gene TRBJ1-2, with TRBD1 matching 7 bases. The CDR3 totals 14 residues. The V gene end was trimmed by 6 bases and the J gene end by 11 bases; junction bases not matched to a gene: 15. Germline CDR1 reads LNHDA; CDR2 reads SQIVND (reference sequence). The CDR3 region is CASRPTETGYFYTF. The CDR3 region has the DNA TGTGCCAGTAGACCCACGGAGACAGGGTATTTTTACACCTTC.

This chain connects TRBV4-1 to TRBJ1-1; D unresolved. V lost 4 bases and J 3 bases, leaving 15 bases between the germline ends. The CDR3 has 15 residues. CDR1 MGHRA and CDR2 YSYEKL come from the germline V gene. The CDR3 DNA sequence: TGCGCCAGCAGCCGCTTTCCCGGGATGGACACTGAAGCTTTCTTT. The encoded protein is CASSRFPGMDTEAFF.

The rearrangement joins TRBV27 to TRBJ1-1, with 8 positions matching TRBD1. V was clipped by 6 bases and J by 6 bases; unmatched bases: 3. Germline V CDR1 and CDR2: MNHEY, SMNVEV (reference sequence). This CDR3 contains 12 residues. The CDR3 sequence is CASRGQASEAFF. The CDR3 DNA follows: TGTGCCAGCAGGGGACAGGCTTCTGAAGCTTTCTTT.

This rearrangement joins TRBV15 to TRBJ2-7, with TRBD1 matching over 10 bases. The CDR3 spans 12 residues. Germline CDR1 LNHNV, CDR2 YYDKDF (reference sequence). V was pared by 8 bases and J by 9 bases, with 7 bases of the junction left unmatched. CDR3 sequence: CATGGQGSLQYF. In DNA, the CDR3 is TGTGCCACCGGGGGACAGGGGTCGCTGCAGTACTTC. Filled out from reference TRBV15 and TRBJ2-7, the complete variable domain reads DAMVIQNPRYQVTQFGKPVTLSCSQTLNHNVMYWYQQKSSQAPKLLFHYYDKDFNNEADTPDNFQSRRPNTSFCFLDIRSPGLGDTAMYLCATGGQGSLQYFGPGTRLTVT.

This clone was seen more than once but under ten times. The chain combines TRBV4-1 with TRBJ2-7; maybe TRBD2 (5 bases). Germline lookup yields CDR1 MGHRA and CDR2 YSYEKL. The length of the CDR3 is 16 residues. Trimming took 3 bases from V and 2 from J, leaving 17 bases between them. The chain's CDR3 is CASSQASRAHTYEQYF. CDR3 DNA: TGCGCCAGCAGCCAGGCGTCGCGGGCGCATACCTACGAGCAGTACTTC.

The count of this clone is one. The V and J genes are TRBV11-3 and TRBJ1-1, with a possible D match to TRBD1 (6 bases). The CDR3 runs 13 residues. Trimming pared 5 bases from V and 5 bases from J, leaving 12 bases between. Germline values: CDR1 SGHNT, CDR2 YENEEA. This chain's CDR3 is CASSDRQDTEAFF. DNA of the CDR3: TGTGCCAGCAGCGACCGACAGGATACTGAAGCTTTCTTT. The full variable domain, in which reference TRBV11-3 and TRBJ1-1 provide the parts outside the CDR3, is EAGVVQSPRYKIIEKKQPVAFWCNPISGHNTLYWYLQNLGQGPELLIRYENEEAVDDSQLPKDRFSAERLKGVDSTLKIQPAELGDSAVYLCASSDRQDTEAFFGQGTRLTVV.

The chain is built from TRBV27 and TRBJ2-1; 11 positions match TRBD1. CDR1 is MNHEY, CDR2 SMNVEV, per germline (reference sequence). This CDR3 contains 16 residues. The trim removed 1 base at V and 9 bases at J, leaving 8 bases unmatched. The CDR3 protein is CASSLWGGQGVIEQFF. The CDR3 DNA reads TGTGCCAGCAGTTTATGGGGGGGACAGGGGGTTATTGAGCAGTTCTTC.

V usage is TRBV7-9 and J usage is TRBJ2-7; D possibly corresponds to TRBD2 (6 bases). Germline CDR1 reads SEHNR; CDR2 reads FQNEAQ (reference sequence). This CDR3 spans 13 amino acids. V lost 3 bases, J lost 12 bases, and 18 bases lay in between. The CDR3 sequence is CASSLGGRESWYF. The CDR3 DNA reads as TGTGCCAGCAGCTTGGGGGGTCGGGAGTCTTGGTACTTC. Full variable domain (outside the CDR3, taken from reference TRBV7-9 and TRBJ2-7): DTGVSQNPRHKITKRGQNVTFRCDPISEHNRLYWYRQTLGQGPEFLTYFQNEAQLEKSRLLSDRFSAERPKGSFSTLEIQRTEQGDSAMYLCASSLGGRESWYFGPGTRLTVT.

DNA of the CDR3: TGTGCCAGCAGCTTATCAGGGGGCGAAGCAGATACGCAGTATTTT. This sequence encodes CASSLSGGEADTQYF. J is TRBJ2-3 and V is TRBV7-9; 8 bases map to TRBD1. The germline V gene encodes CDR1 SEHNR and CDR2 FQNEAQ (reference sequence). Trimming at V came to 2 bases and at J to 4 bases, leaving 5 bases not matched to a gene. This CDR3 is 15 amino acids long.

The chain carries TRBV5-1 and TRBJ2-1; TRBD2 matches 14 bases. From germline, CDR1 is SGHRS and CDR2 YFSETQ. The CDR3 is 16 residues long. Trimming cost V 2 bases and J 4 bases; bases outside gene matches: 2. CDR3 amino acids: CASSFGLAGGYNEQFF. The CDR3, as DNA: TGCGCCAGCAGCTTTGGACTAGCGGGGGGATACAATGAGCAGTTCTTC.

The CDR3 spells CASSTGQDTGELFF. The CDR3 nucleotides are TGCGCCAGCAGCACAGGACAAGACACCGGGGAGCTGTTTTTT. The chain couples TRBV5-1 to TRBJ2-2; D is perhaps TRBD1 (5 bases). There are 14 residues in the CDR3. The germline CDR1 and CDR2 sequences are SGHRS and YFSETQ. Trimming left V 4 bases short and J 3 bases short, with 10 bases between.

V gene TRBV30 combines with J gene TRBJ1-4; 8 bases align to TRBD1. This CDR3 comprises 15 residues. From germline, CDR1 is GTSNPN and CDR2 SVGIG (reference sequence). The trim removed 3 bases at V and 7 bases at J, leaving 10 bases unmatched. The DNA of the CDR3 is TGTGCCTGGAGAGGACAACAGGGGGGGTTTGAAAAACTGTTTTTT. Its translation: CAWRGQQGGFEKLFF.

CDR3 sequence: CASKKTGQGAYEQYF. Written as DNA, the CDR3 is TGTGCCAGCAAAAAAACGGGACAGGGCGCTTACGAGCAGTACTTC. The V and J genes are TRBV6-5 and TRBJ2-7; TRBD1 matches at 9 bases. The V and J ends lost 7 bases and 4 bases, in that order; junction bases with no gene match: 11. There are 15 residues in the CDR3. Germline assignment: CDR1 MNHEY and CDR2 SVGAGI.

The chain uses TRBV11-2 and TRBJ1-5; 9 nucleotides match TRBD1. Germline V gene lookup returns CDR1 SGHAT and CDR2 FQNNGV. The trim removed 5 bases at V and 7 bases at J, leaving 6 bases unmatched. The length of the CDR3 is 14 residues. The DNA of the CDR3 is TGTGCCAGCAGCCTCGGACAGGGGCCACAGCCCCAGCATTTT. Its protein product is CASSLGQGPQPQHF.

V and J are TRBV15 and TRBJ2-2; D is uncertain. V lost 1 base and J lost 5, with 5 bases in between. The CDR3 is 13 amino acids. Germline CDR1 reads LNHNV; CDR2 reads YYDKDF (reference sequence). CDR3: CATSRAQTGELFF. CDR3 sequence (DNA): TGTGCCACCAGCAGAGCCCAGACCGGGGAGCTGTTTTTT.

The rearrangement links TRBV5-4 to TRBJ2-7; TRBD1 agrees at 11 bases. The germline V gene has CDR1 SGHNT and CDR2 YYREEE (reference sequence). The CDR3 runs 15 residues. V shed 4 bases, J shed 2 bases, and the junction held 5 bases outside the gene matches. Here the CDR3 reads CASSRGQGAPYEQYF. The CDR3 bases are TGTGCCAGCAGCAGAGGACAGGGGGCCCCCTACGAGCAGTACTTC.

This clone was observed a few times. The chain links TRBV2 to TRBJ1-2; D is possibly TRBD1 (6 bases). Trimming stripped 6 bases from V and 8 bases from J, with 16 bases between. CDR1 SNHLY and CDR2 FYNNEI come from the germline V gene. The CDR3 length is 13 residues. CDR3 sequence reads: CASSGQSDPGYTF. The CDR3 coding sequence is TGTGCCAGCAGCGGACAGTCCGACCCCGGCTACACCTTC.

The chain carries TRBV7-2 and TRBJ2-5, with TRBD2 as a possible D gene (6 bases). Germline values: CDR1 SGHTA, CDR2 FQGNSA. This CDR3 contains 15 residues. Trimming shortened V by 5 bases and J by 5 bases, and 18 bases separated the two germline ends. CDR3: CASSAPGLLGETQYF. The CDR3 DNA reads as TGTGCCAGCAGCGCCCCGGGACTCTTAGGCGAGACCCAGTACTTC.